This T cell receptor (beta chain) emerged from a study of T cell changes during pregnancy in multiple sclerosis. Here immunoSEQ multiplex PCR was the method, and the copy in TCRdb shows in-frame clones only, minus some. Of tens of thousands of clones in the sample, 88% were seen once. This clone was counted a single time. The V end was cut by 5 bases, the J end by 7 bases, with 6 bases between. CDR1 and CDR2 from the germline V gene are SEHNR and FQNEAQ (reference sequence). This CDR3 region has 11 residues. The receptor was derived from a female donor in good health, enrolled as a control in a pregnancy study. The starting material was CD8+ T cells from peripheral blood mononuclear cells, obtained after pregnancy. J is TRBJ2-1 and V is TRBV7-9; the D is unclear. The CDR3 loop is CASSQSNEQFF. The CDR3 bases are TGTGCCAGCAGCCAATCAAATGAGCAGTTCTTC.